The following is a T cell receptor beta chain sequence with its context. In the study's own analysis: Cell counts per sample came from amplifying reference gene primers. Some clones are missing from TCRdb's copy, which holds only in-frame ones; the method was immunoSEQ multiplex PCR. That table furnishes V, J and clone size, whereas the DNA furnished D and trimming. This sample has approximately 300,000 clones, with roughly 83% found just once. The sample originates from a study of blood T cell repertoires in COVID-19. Looking at the study overall: Spain, Italy and the United States supplied samples that represented acute and convalescent COVID-19. T cells, B-cell-depleted T cells, or PBMCs supplied cDNA or gDNA.

Germline V gives CDR1 SGHTA, CDR2 FQGNSA. The CDR3 has 13 amino acids. V lost 2 bases to trimming and J lost 9 bases, with 11 bases between them. Material: peripheral blood. V gene TRBV7-2 combines with J gene TRBJ2-1, with D unresolved. The sequence was obtained from a woman aged 50 to 60 with acute or convalescent COVID-19. CDR3 region: CASSLYPQSEQFF. CDR3 nucleotide sequence: TGTGCCAGCAGCTTATATCCGCAGTCTGAGCAGTTCTTC.